Presented here are 8 T cell receptor beta chains from one specimen sequenced in a study of T cells in Graves' hyperthyroidism and ophthalmopathy. The investigators amplified TCR beta CDR3 regions from RNA transcripts. An initial round of RT-PCR targeting the TCR CDR3 relied on the HTBI primer set. TCRdb itself ran the multiplex PCR reads through MiXCR, one entry per CDR3 protein. The data hold about 400,000 distinct CDR3 sequences, with approximately 14% observed a single time. The material sequenced was blood. The receptors derive from a young woman with Graves' hyperthyroidism.

The sample holds a few counts of this clonotype. The chain carries TRBV6-1 and TRBJ2-7; 7 positions agree with TRBD1. The V gene's germline CDR1 is MNHNS and CDR2 SASEGT. V shed 6 bases, J shed 1 base, and the junction held 12 bases outside the gene matches. The CDR3 runs to 16 residues. CDR3 DNA: TGTGCCAGCAGCACTTACCCTCAGGGGGAGTCCTACGAGCAGTACTTC. Protein: CASSTYPQGESYEQYF.

This clonotype has at least ten counts. This chain uses TRBV6-1 with TRBJ2-4; D uncertain. Per germline, CDR1 MNHNS and CDR2 SASEGT. The V gene lost 8 bases and the J gene lost 2 bases, with 10 bases spanning the gap. This CDR3 spans 13 amino acids. CDR3 loop: CASESPTKNIQYF. CDR3 nucleotide sequence: TGTGCCAGCGAATCTCCTACCAAAAACATTCAGTACTTC.

This clonotype was seen a few times. Since a much larger clone is just one base distant, this may be a read error. V gene TRBV28 combines with J gene TRBJ2-3; 7 positions agree with TRBD1. The CDR3 runs 13 residues. The J segment lost 3 bases and the V segment lost 5 bases, leaving 2 bases of the junction unmatched. Per the germline V gene, CDR1 is MDHEN and CDR2 is SYDVKM. The CDR3 loop is CASSVTGTDTQYF. The CDR3 DNA is TGTGCCAGCAGTGTGACAGGGACAGATACGCAGTATTTT.

The table lists this clonotype with many counts. The genes are TRBV24-1 and TRBJ2-7; 10 bases align to TRBD2. Trimming took 2 bases from V and 3 from J; bases not matched to a gene: 3. CDR1 KGHDR and CDR2 SFDVKD come from the germline V gene. There are 15 residues in the CDR3. The CDR3 spells CATSDSTSGNYEQYF. The CDR3 DNA sequence: TGTGCCACCAGTGATTCAACTAGCGGGAACTACGAGCAGTACTTC.

This clonotype was seen many times. This chain links TRBV11-1 with TRBJ2-1, with 8 nucleotides matching TRBD2. The V gene's germline CDR1 is SGHAT and CDR2 FQDESV (reference sequence). Germline trimming cut 1 base from V and 1 base from J; bases unmatched to any gene: 6. The length of the CDR3 is 17 residues. The CDR3 spells CASSLDIGGGSYNEQFF. The CDR3 region has the DNA TGTGCCAGCAGCTTAGACATCGGGGGGGGTTCCTACAATGAGCAGTTCTTC.

This clonotype has at least ten counts. The chain joins TRBV6-2 or TRBV6-3 to TRBJ2-7; D is unresolved. V was clipped by 0 bases and J by 4 bases, with 4 bases between them. CDR1 and CDR2 (germline): MNHEY, SVGEGT. This CDR3 is 12 amino acids long. The CDR3 DNA reads as TGTGCCAGCAGTTACTCGAAGTACGAGCAGTACTTC. It codes for CASSYSKYEQYF.

This clonotype came up many times. The genes are TRBV28 and TRBJ2-5, with a possible D match to TRBD2 (6 bases). Germline assignment: CDR1 MDHEN and CDR2 SYDVKM. This CDR3 is built from 17 residues. V lost 7 bases, J lost 0 bases, and 21 bases lay in between. The CDR3 protein is CASTSWGVRGDQETQYF. The CDR3 DNA follows: TGTGCCAGCACATCTTGGGGGGTGAGAGGAGACCAAGAGACCCAGTACTTC.

The genes are TRBV6-2 or TRBV6-3 and TRBJ1-6; no reliable D call. Germline-derived CDR1 and CDR2 are MNHEY and SVGEGT. V lost 0 bases to trimming and J lost 10 bases, with 19 bases between them. This CDR3 has 17 amino acids. In DNA form, the CDR3 reads TGTGCCAGCAGTTACTCGGAACAAGGACCTAGGGAGTCACCCCTCCACTTT. This codes for CASSYSEQGPRESPLHF.